A selection of T cell receptor beta chains follows, all from one sample in a study of T cell responses to AZD1222 COVID-19 vaccine. Profiling relied on immunoSEQ multiplex PCR, and the TCRdb table lists in-frame clones only, not all of them. The sample carries 95,000 to 150,000 clones, roughly 90% recorded once. Sequenced material: peripheral blood, taken 28 days after the second AZD1222 dose. Receptor source: an adult who received the AZD1222 COVID-19 vaccine. Both conserved end residues are part of each CDR3. The order of the fields is clone size, V gene, CDR3 protein. Clone size, where shown, is once, few, many, or a class for clones that have expanded.

>.|TRBV12-5
CASGSTGSYNSPLHF
>.|TRBV28
CASRPQAGGYTF
>.|TRBV28
CASSPDRVESEAFF
>.|TRBV7-6
CASSPGWGRGDTDTQYF
>.|TRBV24-1
CATGFGGQKPNEQFF
>.|TRBV6-5
CASSYGLATEAFF
>few|TRBV6-5
CASRRTATGNTIYF
>.|TRBV6-5
CASKLTGGNTEAFF
>.|TRBV7-2
CASSGDRGLENTIYF
>.|TRBV27
CASSWWGGVEQYF
>.|TRBV6-6
CASKRTGNTEAFF
>.|TRBV28
CASKATQRAFF
>.|TRBV19
CASSMTADTEAFF
>.|TRBV5-1
CASSLAGDNEKLFF
>.|TRBV6-5
CASSPGPLSAQHF
>.|TRBV19
CASSILGTSGKNEQFF
>.|TRBV28
CASSLLSDEQFF
>.|TRBV7-9
CASSSGQVGMQYF
>.|TRBV9
CASSVAPQPQETQYF
>.|TRBV4-2
CASSQESSGGRETQYF
>.|TRBV19
CASLHSADRKNGYTF
>few|TRBV19
CASRDRRNQPQHF